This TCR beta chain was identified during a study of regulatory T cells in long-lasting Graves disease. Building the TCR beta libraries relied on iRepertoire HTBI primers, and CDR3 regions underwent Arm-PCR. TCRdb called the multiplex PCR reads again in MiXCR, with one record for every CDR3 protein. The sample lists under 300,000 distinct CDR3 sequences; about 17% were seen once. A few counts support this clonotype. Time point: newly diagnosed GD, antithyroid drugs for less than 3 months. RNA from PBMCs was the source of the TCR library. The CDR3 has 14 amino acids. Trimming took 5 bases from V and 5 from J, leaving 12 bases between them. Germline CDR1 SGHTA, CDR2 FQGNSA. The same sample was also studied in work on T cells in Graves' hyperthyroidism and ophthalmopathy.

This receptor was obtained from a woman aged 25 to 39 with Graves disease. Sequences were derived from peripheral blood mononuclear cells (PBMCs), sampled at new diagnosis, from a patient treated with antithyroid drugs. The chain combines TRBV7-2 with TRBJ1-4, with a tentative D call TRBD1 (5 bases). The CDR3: CASSGGLQNEKLFF. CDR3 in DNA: TGTGCCAGCAGCGGGGGACTCCAGAATGAAAAACTGTTTTTT.